Listed here are 27 T cell receptor beta chains from one sample, sequenced in a study of patients and donors after allogeneic stem cell transplantation. TCRdb independently ran MiXCR on the RT-PCR reads; one entry per CDR3 protein. The data hold hundreds of thousands of distinct CDR3 sequences, with roughly 17% observed a single time. The sequenced sample was blood, either unsorted or a sorted T cell fraction (not recorded which). These receptors all come from a human donor who was either an allogeneic HSCT recipient or a stem cell or donor lymphocyte infusion donor (not recorded which). It is not recorded whose cells these are; they may come from a transplant donor.

The gene calls are TRBV6-1 and TRBJ2-3, with 11 bases matching TRBD2. Germline CDR1 is MNHNS and CDR2 is SASEGT. This CDR3 is 14 amino acids long. The V gene end was trimmed by 6 bases and the J gene end by 5 bases; junction bases not matched to a gene: 4. The CDR3 DNA sequence: TGTGCCAGCAGACCTGGACTAGCGGGAGATACGCAGTATTTT. The encoded protein is CASRPGLAGDTQYF.

In its sample, this clonotype was seen many times. The V and J genes are TRBV30 and TRBJ2-5; no definite D call. V gave up 4 bases and J gave up 5 bases, with 8 bases separating them. The CDR3 is 11 residues long. The V gene's germline CDR1 is GTSNPN and CDR2 SVGIG (reference sequence). CDR3 DNA sequence: TGTGCCTGGACGTTCGGGGAGACCCAGTACTTC. Translating it yields CAWTFGETQYF.

This clonotype has a handful of counts. The chain employs TRBV20-1 and TRBJ2-4; a weak D match, TRBD2 (5 bases). This CDR3 contains 14 residues. V shed 0 bases and J shed 8 bases, with 14 bases lying between them. Germline V gene lookup returns CDR1 DFQATT and CDR2 SNEGSKA (reference sequence). The CDR3 DNA follows: TGCAGTGCTAGAGATACGGGTGGGGAGTACATTCAGTACTTC. It codes for CSARDTGGEYIQYF.

The chain combines TRBV15 with TRBJ2-3; 10 positions agree with TRBD1. From germline, CDR1 is LNHNV and CDR2 YYDKDF (reference sequence). The CDR3 covers 14 residues. V was clipped by 6 bases and J by 2 bases; unmatched bases: 2. This CDR3 is CATRTGGITDTQYF. The CDR3 DNA is TGTGCCACCAGGACAGGGGGCATCACAGATACGCAGTATTTT.

V gene TRBV14 combines with J gene TRBJ1-1; D is perhaps TRBD1 (6 bases). Germline V lookup: CDR1 SGHDN, CDR2 FVKESK. The CDR3 consists of 15 residues. Trimming pared 5 bases from V and 5 bases from J, leaving 18 bases between. The DNA of the CDR3 is TGTGCCAGCAGCTATTGGGGCACCAGGGGAACTGAAGCTTTCTTT. It is translated as CASSYWGTRGTEAFF. Supplemented by reference TRBV14 and TRBJ1-1, the full variable domain reads EAGVTQFPSHSVIEKGQTVTLRCDPISGHDNLYWYRRVMGKEIKFLLHFVKESKQDESGMPNNRFLAERTGGTYSTLKVQPAELEDSGVYFCASSYWGTRGTEAFFGQGTRLTVV.

This rearrangement joins TRBV25-1 to TRBJ1-4; D uncertain. The CDR3 has 15 amino acids. Trimming pared 1 base from V and 6 bases from J, leaving 12 bases between. Looked up from germline, CDR1 is MGHDK and CDR2 is SYGVNS. The CDR3 nucleotides are TGTGCCAGCAGTGAATGGAGGGAAAGGGATGAAAAACTGTTTTTT. This sequence encodes CASSEWRERDEKLFF.

This rearrangement joins TRBV10-3 to TRBJ2-3, with TRBD2 identical over 14 bases. Germline loops: CDR1 ENHRY, CDR2 SYGVKD. The CDR3 is 16 amino acids. The ends lost 6 bases at V and 5 bases at J; junction bases unmatched: 7. The chain's CDR3 is CAISPTSGGAEDTQYF. Here the CDR3 DNA reads TGTGCCATCAGCCCGACTAGCGGGGGGGCGGAAGATACGCAGTATTTT.

This clonotype was recorded a few times. This chain connects TRBV5-1 to TRBJ2-7, with D possibly matching TRBD2 (5 bases). The germline V gene encodes CDR1 SGHRS and CDR2 YFSETQ. The CDR3 runs to 14 residues. The V gene lost 1 base and the J gene lost 7 bases, with 15 bases spanning the gap. The CDR3 protein is CASSLRTFNGEQYF. Here the CDR3 DNA reads TGCGCCAGCAGCTTGCGGACTTTCAATGGGGAGCAGTACTTC. Based on the CDR3 plus reference TRBV5-1 and TRBJ2-7, the full variable domain is KAGVTQTPRYLIKTRGQQVTLSCSPISGHRSVSWYQQTPGQGLQFLFEYFSETQRNKGNFPGRFSGRQFSNSRSEMNVSTLELGDSALYLCASSLRTFNGEQYFGPGTRLTVT.

A few counts support this clonotype. The chain uses TRBV20-1 and TRBJ2-3; 12 bases line up with TRBD2. Looked up from germline, CDR1 is DFQATT and CDR2 is SNEGSKA (reference sequence). With V trimmed by 5 bases and J by 1 base, 13 bases remained unmatched. CDR3 size: 18 residues. The CDR3 spells CSAFGLAGPPPRTDTQYF. For the CDR3, the DNA is TGCAGTGCTTTCGGACTAGCGGGACCCCCCCCCCGCACAGATACGCAGTATTTT.

V usage is TRBV6-5 and J usage is TRBJ2-1; possible D gene TRBD2, 6 bases. The CDR3 is made up of 16 amino acids. Germline assignment: CDR1 MNHEY and CDR2 SVGAGI. V dropped 3 bases and J dropped 4 bases, with 16 bases sitting between them. CDR3 bases: TGTGCCAGCAGTTATTCCCTGGCGGGGCTTTACAATGAGCAGTTCTTC. Its translation is CASSYSLAGLYNEQFF.

This clonotype has more than one count but fewer than ten. The rearrangement joins TRBV7-9 to TRBJ2-7; possibly TRBD2 for D (6 bases). This CDR3 is built from 16 residues. V was trimmed by 6 bases and J by 2 bases, leaving 20 bases between them. Germline CDR1 SEHNR, CDR2 FQNEAQ (reference sequence). The CDR3 here is CASSSLPGRGTYEQYF. The CDR3 nucleotides are TGTGCCAGCAGTTCTCTTCCGGGACGGGGGACCTACGAGCAGTACTTC.

This clonotype has a handful of counts. The J gene is TRBJ2-7, the V gene TRBV6-1, with 8 nucleotides matching TRBD1. The CDR3 runs to 14 residues. The V gene's germline CDR1 is MNHNS and CDR2 SASEGT. V was pared by 7 bases and J by 4 bases, with 9 bases of the junction left unmatched. The CDR3 spells CASKGGTGVYEQYF. Here the CDR3 DNA reads TGTGCCAGCAAAGGGGGGACAGGAGTTTACGAGCAGTACTTC.

The chain combines TRBV27 with TRBJ2-7; D gene unclear. This CDR3 contains 16 residues. Trimming shortened V by 2 bases and J by 5 bases, and 19 bases separated the two germline ends. The germline CDR1 and CDR2 sequences are MNHEY and SMNVEV (reference sequence). DNA for the CDR3: TGTGCCAGCAGTTTAAAACCCCACCGACAAATCCACGAGCAGTACTTC. Encoded protein: CASSLKPHRQIHEQYF.

The V call is TRBV7-9, the J call TRBJ2-2, with D possibly being TRBD2 (5 bases). Germline CDR1 SEHNR, CDR2 FQNEAQ (reference sequence). Trimming left V 8 bases short and J 7 bases short, with 26 bases between. This CDR3 has 17 residues. The CDR3 region has the DNA TGTGCCAGCCCCTCCCGGTCGGGGTTGATGAGGCTCGGGGAGCTGTTTTTT. Translation: CASPSRSGLMRLGELFF.

CDR3 protein: CASSYGKNYGYTF. CDR3 coding DNA: TGTGCCAGCAGTTACGGAAAGAACTATGGCTACACCTTC. V gene TRBV6-5 combines with J gene TRBJ1-2; D is undetermined. The ends were cut back, 2 bases at V and 2 bases at J, with 6 bases in the middle. The CDR3 runs to 13 residues. CDR1 and CDR2 from the germline V gene are MNHEY and SVGAGI.

This clonotype was seen a few times. The rearrangement joins TRBV7-3 to TRBJ1-6; D might be TRBD1 (5 bases). The germline V gene has CDR1 SGHTA and CDR2 FQGTGA. The ends were cut back, 2 bases at V and 10 bases at J, with 15 bases in the middle. The CDR3 extends over 15 amino acids. The CDR3 region has the DNA TGTGCCAGCAGCTTAGGCCCCCGGGGGAAGTCACCCCTCCACTTT. Translating gives CASSLGPRGKSPLHF. Complete variable domain (other parts from reference TRBV7-3 and TRBJ1-6): GAGVSQTPSNKVTEKGKYVELRCDPISGHTALYWYRQSLGQGPEFLIYFQGTGAADDSGLPNDRFFAVRPEGSVSTLKIQRTERGDSAVYLCASSLGPRGKSPLHFGNGTRLTVT.

Ten or more counts support this clonotype. The chain recombines TRBV12-3 or TRBV12-4 with TRBJ1-4; no clear D gene. The CDR3 is 19 amino acids. Trimming took off 6 bases at V and 0 bases at J, with 23 bases between the two ends. The CDR3 DNA is TGTGCCAGCAGACGAGCCCCCGGGGTCTCCAGCGCAACTAATGAAAAACTGTTTTTT. Amino acid sequence: CASRRAPGVSSATNEKLFF.

The chain combines TRBV2 with TRBJ2-1, with a tentative D call TRBD1 (5 bases). Germline V CDR1 and CDR2: SNHLY, FYNNEI. The CDR3 runs to 12 residues. V was shortened by 7 bases and J by 5 bases, with 9 bases between the two germline ends. As DNA, the CDR3 is TGTGCCAGCATGCAGGGAAACAATGAGCAGTTCTTC. This codes for CASMQGNNEQFF.

This clonotype appeared many times. The V call is TRBV5-1, the J call TRBJ1-2; no clear D. Germline assignment: CDR1 SGHRS and CDR2 YFSETQ. Trimming took off 4 bases at V and 6 bases at J, with 13 bases between the two ends. This CDR3 is 13 amino acids long. The CDR3 DNA reads TGCGCCAGCAGCACCAATGGGCGCGATGGCTACACCTTC. Translating gives CASSTNGRDGYTF.

The genes are TRBV21-1 and TRBJ2-6. TRBV21-1 corresponds to a pseudogene. CDR3 length: 18 amino acids. The CDR3 bases are TGTGCCAGCAGCAAAATAGGATTTTTAATTTCTGGGGCCAACGTCCTGACTTTC. It specifies CASSKIGFLISGANVLTF.

The rearrangement links TRBV2 to TRBJ2-7; D unclear. The CDR3 loop spans 10 amino acids. Trimming stripped 4 bases from V and 7 bases from J, with 5 bases between. Germline CDR1 reads SNHLY; CDR2 reads FYNNEI. CDR3 DNA sequence: TGTGCCAGCAGTGCGTTGGAGCAGTACTTC. It yields the protein CASSALEQYF. Using reference TRBV2 and TRBJ2-7 for the parts outside the CDR3, the full variable domain is EPEVTQTPSHQVTQMGQEVILRCVPISNHLYFYWYRQILGQKVEFLVSFYNNEISEKSEIFDDQFSVERPDGSNFTLKIRSTKLEDSAMYFCASSALEQYFGPGTRLTVT.

This clonotype has just a few counts. The V gene is TRBV28, the J gene TRBJ2-1; the match to TRBD2 covers 16 bases. Germline trimming cut 1 base from V and 6 bases from J; bases unmatched to any gene: 12. This CDR3 contains 20 residues. In germline, CDR1 is MDHEN, CDR2 SYDVKM. The DNA of the CDR3 is TGTGCCAGCAGTTTATTGGTGGAGGGGACTAGCGGGAGGGCCTTCAATGAGCAGTTCTTC. Translating it yields CASSLLVEGTSGRAFNEQFF.

This chain uses TRBV4-1 with TRBJ2-4, with 7 bases matching TRBD2. The CDR3 has 15 amino acids. Trimming cost V 2 bases and J 8 bases; bases outside gene matches: 9. Per the germline V gene, CDR1 is MGHRA and CDR2 is YSYEKL. This CDR3 reads CASSQNPSRGDIQYF. The CDR3 nucleotides read TGCGCCAGCAGCCAAAACCCCTCTCGGGGGGACATTCAGTACTTC.

A single count supports this clonotype. DNA for the CDR3: TGCGCCAGCAGCCAAGATGACAGACCCTACGAGCAGTACTTC. It encodes CASSQDDRPYEQYF. V and J are TRBV4-1 and TRBJ2-7; D perhaps matches TRBD1 (5 bases). This CDR3 is 14 amino acids long. CDR1 is MGHRA and CDR2 is YSYEKL in the germline V gene. Trimming removed 0 bases from V and 2 bases from J, with 8 bases in between.

This chain joins TRBV2 and TRBJ2-3; D is unclear. Looked up from germline, CDR1 is SNHLY and CDR2 is FYNNEI. The V end lost 7 bases, the J end lost 6 bases, and 11 bases lay between the germline ends. This CDR3 spans 12 amino acids. The CDR3 here is CASTTTRDTQYF. In DNA, the CDR3 is TGTGCCAGCACCACCACCAGGGATACGCAGTATTTT.

Only a few counts were recorded for this clonotype. The chain employs TRBV20-1 and TRBJ2-5, with D tentatively TRBD2 (7 bases). Looked up from germline, CDR1 is DFQATT and CDR2 is SNEGSKA (reference sequence). The CDR3 extends over 15 amino acids. V lost 3 bases, J lost 2 bases, and 16 bases lay in between. The DNA for the CDR3 is TGCAGTGCTAGCCGACAGGCGGGGGCTCAAGAGACCCAGTACTTC. This gives the protein CSASRQAGAQETQYF.

The rearrangement links TRBV4-1 to TRBJ2-1, with D perhaps given as TRBD1 or TRBD2 (5 bases each). The V end was cut by 2 bases, the J end by 0 bases, with 14 bases between. The CDR3 runs 17 residues. Germline values: CDR1 MGHRA, CDR2 YSYEKL. The CDR3 loop is CASSQLPGPSSYNEQFF. The CDR3 DNA reads TGCGCCAGCAGCCAACTACCGGGACCAAGCTCCTACAATGAGCAGTTCTTC.